This entry concerns a single T cell receptor beta chain. These data are taken from a study of blood T cell repertoires in COVID-19. Study information: PBMCs, B-cell-depleted T cells, or T cells provided the cDNA or gDNA that made up the material.

Assay used: immunoSEQ multiplex PCR; TCRdb lists only in-frame clones, some missing. The profile covers roughly 70,000 clones, with 75% to 95% appearing a single time and around 13% taken by the ten largest. The CDR3 covers 16 residues. Trimming cost V 5 bases and J 4 bases; bases outside gene matches: 10. CDR1 MDHEN and CDR2 SYDVKM come from the germline V gene. The sequence derives from a human donor with active COVID-19. The donor label of this sample is uncertain. This chain joins TRBV28 and TRBJ2-3; 9 bases map to TRBD1. Sequencing was performed on peripheral blood. The DNA for the CDR3 is TGTGCCAGCAGTATCGGGACAGGGCTTAGCTCAGATACGCAGTATTTT. Translated: CASSIGTGLSSDTQYF. Filled out from reference TRBV28 and TRBJ2-3, the complete variable domain reads DVKVTQSSRYLVKRTGEKVFLECVQDMDHENMFWYRQDPGLGLRLIYFSYDVKMKEKGDIPEGYSVSREKKERFSLILESASTNQTSMYLCASSIGTGLSSDTQYFGPGTRLTVL.